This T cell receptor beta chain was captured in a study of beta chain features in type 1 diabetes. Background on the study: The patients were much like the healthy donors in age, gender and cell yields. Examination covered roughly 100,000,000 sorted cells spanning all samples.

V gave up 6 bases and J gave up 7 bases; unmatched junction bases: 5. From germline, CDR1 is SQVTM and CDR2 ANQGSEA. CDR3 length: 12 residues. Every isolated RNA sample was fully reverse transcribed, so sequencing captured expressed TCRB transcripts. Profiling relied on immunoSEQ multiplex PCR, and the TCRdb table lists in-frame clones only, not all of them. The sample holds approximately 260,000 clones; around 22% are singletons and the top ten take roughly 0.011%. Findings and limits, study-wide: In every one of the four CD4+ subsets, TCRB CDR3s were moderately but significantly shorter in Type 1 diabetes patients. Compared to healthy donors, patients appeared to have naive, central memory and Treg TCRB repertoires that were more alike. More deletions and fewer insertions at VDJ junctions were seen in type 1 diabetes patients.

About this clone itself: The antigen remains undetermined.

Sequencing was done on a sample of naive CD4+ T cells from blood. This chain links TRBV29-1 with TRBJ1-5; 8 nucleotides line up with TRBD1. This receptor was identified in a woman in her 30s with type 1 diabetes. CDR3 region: CSVGQVGQPQHF. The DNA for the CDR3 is TGCAGCGTGGGACAGGTGGGACAGCCCCAGCATTTT. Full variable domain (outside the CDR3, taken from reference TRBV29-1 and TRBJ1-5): SAVISQKPSRDICQRGTSLTIQCQVDSQVTMMFWYRQQPGQSLTLIATANQGSEATYESGFVIDKFPISRPNLTFSTLTVSNMSPEDSSIYLCSVGQVGQPQHFGDGTRLSIL.